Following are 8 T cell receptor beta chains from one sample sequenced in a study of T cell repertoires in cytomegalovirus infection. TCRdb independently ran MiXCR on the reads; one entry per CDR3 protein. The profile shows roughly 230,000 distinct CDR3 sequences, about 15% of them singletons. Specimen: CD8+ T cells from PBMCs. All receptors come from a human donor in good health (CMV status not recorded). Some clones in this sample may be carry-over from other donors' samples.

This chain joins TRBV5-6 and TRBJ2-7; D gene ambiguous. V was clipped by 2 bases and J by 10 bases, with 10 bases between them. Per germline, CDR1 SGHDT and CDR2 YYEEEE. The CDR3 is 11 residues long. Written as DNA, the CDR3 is TGTGCCAGCAGCTTCGGAAAAACACAGTACTTC. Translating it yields CASSFGKTQYF.

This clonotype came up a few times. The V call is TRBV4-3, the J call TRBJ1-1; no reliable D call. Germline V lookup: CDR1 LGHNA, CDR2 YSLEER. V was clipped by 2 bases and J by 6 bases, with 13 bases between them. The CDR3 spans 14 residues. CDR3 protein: CASSQFGEFAEAFF. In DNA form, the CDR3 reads TGCGCCAGCAGCCAATTCGGGGAATTTGCTGAAGCTTTCTTT.

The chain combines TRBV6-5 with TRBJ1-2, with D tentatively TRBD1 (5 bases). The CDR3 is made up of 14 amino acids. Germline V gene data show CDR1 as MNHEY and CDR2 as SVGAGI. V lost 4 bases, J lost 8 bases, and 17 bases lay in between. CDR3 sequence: CASSWGPPGGGYTF. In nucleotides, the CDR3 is TGTGCCAGCAGTTGGGGACCCCCCGGCGGGGGCTACACCTTC.

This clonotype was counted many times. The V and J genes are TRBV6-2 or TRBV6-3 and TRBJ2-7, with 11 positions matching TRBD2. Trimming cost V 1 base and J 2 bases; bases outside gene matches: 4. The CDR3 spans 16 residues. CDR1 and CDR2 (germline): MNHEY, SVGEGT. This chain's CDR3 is CASSYWGLAETYEQYF. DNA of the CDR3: TGTGCCAGCAGTTACTGGGGACTAGCGGAAACCTACGAGCAGTACTTC.

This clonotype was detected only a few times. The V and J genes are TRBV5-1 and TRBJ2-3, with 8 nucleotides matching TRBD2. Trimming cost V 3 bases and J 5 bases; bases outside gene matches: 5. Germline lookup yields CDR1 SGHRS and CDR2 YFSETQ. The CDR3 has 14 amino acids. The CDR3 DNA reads TGCGCCAGCAGCTGGAGTAGCGGGGTAGATACGCAGTATTTT. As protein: CASSWSSGVDTQYF.

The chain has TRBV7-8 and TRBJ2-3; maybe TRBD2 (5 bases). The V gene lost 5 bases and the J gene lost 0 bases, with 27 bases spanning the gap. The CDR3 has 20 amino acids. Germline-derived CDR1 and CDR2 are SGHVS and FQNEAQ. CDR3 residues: CASSNEPERTASVSTDTQYF. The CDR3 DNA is TGTGCCAGCAGCAACGAGCCCGAACGGACTGCCTCAGTTAGCACAGATACGCAGTATTTT.

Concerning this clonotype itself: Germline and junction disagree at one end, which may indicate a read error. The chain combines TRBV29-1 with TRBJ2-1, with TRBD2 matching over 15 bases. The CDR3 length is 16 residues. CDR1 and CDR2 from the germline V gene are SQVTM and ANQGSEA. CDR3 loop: CSDGTSGGLSFNEQFF. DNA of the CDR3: TGCAGCGACGGGACTAGCGGGGGGCTTTCCTTCAATGAGCAGTTCTTC.

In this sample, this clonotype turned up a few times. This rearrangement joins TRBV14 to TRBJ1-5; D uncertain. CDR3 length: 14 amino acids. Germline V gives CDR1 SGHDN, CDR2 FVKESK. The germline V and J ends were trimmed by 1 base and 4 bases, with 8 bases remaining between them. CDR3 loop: CASSQVVGNQPQHF. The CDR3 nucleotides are TGTGCCAGCAGCCAAGTCGTGGGGAATCAGCCCCAGCATTTT.